This T cell receptor (beta chain) was captured by sequencing in a study of memory CD4+ T cells and cytomegalovirus serostatus. Study overall: This sample comes from healthy Belgian adults, 8 to 10 CMV seropositive, 24 seronegative.

CDR1 LNHDA and CDR2 SQIVND come from the germline V gene (reference sequence). Trimming cost V 6 bases and J 3 bases, with 14 bases left between them. CDR3 size: 15 residues. Data came from immunoSEQ multiplex PCR; TCRdb stores just in-frame clones and leaves some out. The table has 56,000 or so clones, 82% seen once. Findings and limits, study-wide: The CMV-associated TCR signature appears largely within the CD4+ memory repertoire. Of 150 to 200 reported CMV TCRbeta sequences, under 80 were found in memory CD4+ repertoires. Repertoires predicted CMV serostatus with median bootstrapped AUC of 0.95.

For this clone: What it binds is not known.

Single viable CD3+CD4+CD8-CD45RO+ cells were sorted as the memory CD4+ T cells. The chain carries TRBV19 and TRBJ1-4; TRBD1 might be the D (5 bases). The sequencing sample was made of memory CD4+ T cells from blood. The TCR sequence derives from an adult in good health and CMV-seronegative. The CDR3 region is CASSFQGLSNEKLFF. Written as DNA, the CDR3 is TGTGCCAGTAGCTTCCAGGGACTTTCTAATGAAAAACTGTTTTTT.